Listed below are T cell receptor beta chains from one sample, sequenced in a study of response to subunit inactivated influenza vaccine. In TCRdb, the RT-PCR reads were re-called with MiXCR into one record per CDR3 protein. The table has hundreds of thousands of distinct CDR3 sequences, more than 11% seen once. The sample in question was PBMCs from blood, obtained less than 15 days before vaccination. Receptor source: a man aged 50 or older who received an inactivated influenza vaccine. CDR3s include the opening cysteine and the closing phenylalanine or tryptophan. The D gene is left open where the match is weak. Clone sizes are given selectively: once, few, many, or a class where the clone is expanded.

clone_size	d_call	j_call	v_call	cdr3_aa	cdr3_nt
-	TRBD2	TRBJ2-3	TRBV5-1	CASSGGLAGGISTDTQYF	TGCGCCAGCAGCGGGGGACTAGCGGGAGGGATTAGCACAGATACGCAGTATTTT
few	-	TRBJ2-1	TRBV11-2	CASSLFTDYNEQFF	TGTGCCAGCAGCTTATTTACCGATTACAATGAGCAGTTCTTC
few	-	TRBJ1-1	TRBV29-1	CSVHRAMNTEAFF	TGCAGCGTACACAGGGCCATGAACACTGAAGCTTTCTTT
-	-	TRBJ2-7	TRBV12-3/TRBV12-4	CASSLLSSGYEQYF	TGTGCCAGCAGCCTTTTATCCTCGGGGTACGAGCAGTACTTC
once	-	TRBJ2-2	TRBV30	CAWSLQSGELFF	TGTGCCTGGAGTTTACAGTCCGGGGAGCTGTTTTTT
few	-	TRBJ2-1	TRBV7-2	CASSSSGRAVSYNEQFF	TGTGCCAGCAGCTCCTCCGGGCGGGCGGTCTCCTACAATGAGCAGTTCTTC
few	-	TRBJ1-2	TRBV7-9	CASSLAADYYGYTF	TGTGCCAGCAGCTTAGCTGCAGATTACTATGGCTACACCTTC
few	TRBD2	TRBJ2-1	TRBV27	CASSFSAGGLNEQFF	TGTGCCAGCAGTTTCTCTGCGGGAGGGCTTAATGAGCAGTTCTTC
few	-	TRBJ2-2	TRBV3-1	CASSSLDGELFF	TGTGCCAGCAGCTCCCTAGACGGGGAGCTGTTTTTT
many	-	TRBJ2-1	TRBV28	CSVEGTYNEQFF	TGTTCCGTTGAGGGGACCTACAATGAGCAGTTCTTC
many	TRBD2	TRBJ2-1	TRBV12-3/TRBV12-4	CASSSGTSGSLGQFF	TGTGCCAGCAGTTCCGGGACTAGCGGGAGTTTGGGGCAGTTCTTC
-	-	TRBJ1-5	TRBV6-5	CASSYSTPRTDTQHF	TGTGCCAGCAGTTACTCGACACCACGCACAGATACGCAGCATTTT
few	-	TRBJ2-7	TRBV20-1	CSAGADGQSEQYF	TGCAGTGCGGGAGCGGATGGACAGTCCGAGCAGTACTTC
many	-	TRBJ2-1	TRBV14	CASSGLHNEQFF	TGTGCCAGCAGCGGACTCCACAATGAGCAGTTCTTC
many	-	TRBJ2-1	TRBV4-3	CASSRSRDPYNEQFF	TGCGCCAGCAGCAGGAGCAGGGACCCCTACAATGAGCAGTTCTTC
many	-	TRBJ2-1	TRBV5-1	CASSSIRDGSYNEQFF	TGCGCCAGCAGCAGTATACGGGACGGCTCCTACAATGAGCAGTTCTTC
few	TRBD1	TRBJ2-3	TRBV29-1	CRSRVRDRPTDTQYF	TGCAGATCCAGGGTCCGGGACAGACCCACAGATACGCAGTATTTT
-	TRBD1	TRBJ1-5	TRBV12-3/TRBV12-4	CASTREGGANQPQHF	TGTGCCAGCACCAGAGAAGGGGGCGCAAATCAGCCCCAGCATTTT
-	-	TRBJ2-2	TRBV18	CASSPQRSGELFF	TGTGCCAGCTCACCACAAAGGTCCGGGGAGCTGTTTTTT
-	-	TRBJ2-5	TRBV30	CAWSVGQPWETQYF	TGTGCCTGGAGTGTAGGACAGCCATGGGAGACCCAGTACTTC
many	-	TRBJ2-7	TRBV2	CASSEWGKDGEQYF	TGTGCCAGCAGTGAATGGGGGAAGGATGGCGAGCAGTACTTC
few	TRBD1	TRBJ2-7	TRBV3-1	CASSPDRDVNEQYF	TGTGCCAGCAGCCCCGACAGGGATGTCAACGAGCAGTACTTC
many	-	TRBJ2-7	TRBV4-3	CASSQERNYEQYF	TGCGCCAGCAGCCAAGAACGTAACTACGAGCAGTACTTC
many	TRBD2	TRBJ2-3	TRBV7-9	CASSLLAGGPDTQYF	TGTGCCAGCAGCCTACTAGCGGGGGGGCCAGATACGCAGTATTTT
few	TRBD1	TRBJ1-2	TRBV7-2	CASSFLGQTGTNYGYTF	TGTGCCAGCAGCTTCCTTGGGCAGACAGGGACTAACTATGGCTACACCTTC
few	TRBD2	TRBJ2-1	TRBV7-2	CASSLVETSGGNEQFF	TGTGCCAGCAGCTTAGTAGAGACTAGCGGGGGAAATGAGCAGTTCTTC
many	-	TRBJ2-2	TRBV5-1	CASSGDGTHAFF	TGCGCCAGCAGCGGAGACGGGACACACGCGTTTTTT
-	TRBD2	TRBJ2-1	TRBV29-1	CSVPGRENSYNEQFF	TGCAGCGTTCCCGGGAGGGAAAACTCCTACAATGAGCAGTTCTTC
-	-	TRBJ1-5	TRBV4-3	CASSQEELGQPQHF	TGCGCCAGCAGCCAAGAGGAGCTAGGTCAGCCCCAGCATTTT
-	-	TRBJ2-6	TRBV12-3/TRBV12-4	CASSLTPLRAGANVLTF	TGTGCCAGCAGCCTTACCCCCCTCAGGGCTGGGGCCAACGTCCTGACTTTC
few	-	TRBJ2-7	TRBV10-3	CAISESGGKVYEQYF	TGTGCCATCAGTGAGTCGGGCGGGAAGGTCTACGAGCAGTACTTC